This is a list of T cell receptor beta chains from one sample in a study of CXCR3-negative and CXCR3-positive naive CD8 T cells. No DNA is given; TCRdb re-called the 5' RACE reads and lists each CDR3 protein once. The sample holds approximately 140,000 distinct CDR3 sequences. Sequencing used naive CXCR3+ CD8+ T cells from blood. The receptors derive from a human donor in good health. Some clones in this sample may be carry-over from other donors' samples. Both conserved end residues are part of each CDR3.

v_call	j_call	cdr3_aa
TRBV29-1	TRBJ2-3	CSVRSGGTQYF
TRBV20-1	TRBJ2-7	CSAEGQSSYEQYF
TRBV29-1	TRBJ2-7	CSGGQGASYEQYF
TRBV29-1	TRBJ2-5	CSVSGLGETQYF
TRBV5-4	TRBJ2-1	CASSAGTDSSLFNEQFF
TRBV29-1	TRBJ2-5	CSVGGEGETQYF
TRBV5-1	TRBJ2-7	CASRGTGRDEQYF
TRBV21-1	TRBJ1-5	CASTGIDSHNQPQHF
TRBV14	TRBJ2-1	CASSQGPRGRYNEQFF
TRBV12-3/TRBV12-4	TRBJ1-4	CASSPGEKLFF
TRBV4-1	TRBJ2-5	CASSARLAGDQETQYF
TRBV20-1	TRBJ2-7	CSARDTAYEQYF
TRBV29-1	TRBJ2-7	CSVETRDRDYEQYF
TRBV5-1	TRBJ2-1	CASSATDSPYNEQFF
TRBV4-2	TRBJ2-7	CASSQDPGGSVTYEQYF
TRBV9	TRBJ1-2	CASSVEGYYGYTF
TRBV7-9	TRBJ2-7	CASSSPIRPYEQYF
TRBV7-9	TRBJ1-5	CASSLGGTSNQPQHF
TRBV10-3	TRBJ1-5	CAISAGQADGNQPQHF
TRBV7-3	TRBJ2-3	CASSPSGGMADTQYF
TRBV20-1	TRBJ1-5	CSAISRTDNSNQPQHF
TRBV28	TRBJ1-5	CASREGPSNQPQHF
TRBV3-1	TRBJ1-1	CASSLSGLDTEAFF
TRBV4-3	TRBJ2-1	CASSQEGDYYNEQFF
TRBV6-5	TRBJ2-1	CASSYSHSGPYNEQFF
TRBV6-6	TRBJ1-1	CASSYGRAGFSGRAFEAFF
TRBV7-6	TRBJ1-1	CASRTGGSNTEAFF
TRBV5-1	TRBJ2-1	CASSSPRDRVDNEQFF
TRBV12-3/TRBV12-4	TRBJ2-1	CASRGLASEQFF
TRBV2	TRBJ1-4	CASSWDLGTNEKLFF
TRBV12-3/TRBV12-4	TRBJ2-3	CASSPHRGDTQYF
TRBV12-3/TRBV12-4	TRBJ2-1	CASSSGTDNEQFF
TRBV4-3	TRBJ2-7	CASSGSGVRDEQYF
TRBV29-1	TRBJ2-3	CSVVGEGGQPDTQYF
TRBV9	TRBJ1-2	CASRRGGQGANYGFTF
TRBV5-6	TRBJ2-6	CASSSLAGPHSGANVLTF
TRBV6-6	TRBJ2-5	CASSSTGDETQYF